Below, 8 T cell receptor beta chains from the same sample are listed, as sequenced in a study of CD8 T cells in ankylosing spondylitis. TCRdb independently ran MiXCR on the 5' RACE reads; one entry per CDR3 protein. The sample shows 220,000 or so distinct CDR3 sequences, over 9.5% of them seen only once. The sequencing input was blood, either unsorted or a sorted T cell fraction (not recorded which). These TCRs come from a male donor with ankylosing spondylitis or in good health (not recorded which).

The chain recombines TRBV20-1 with TRBJ1-5; 7 bases agree with TRBD1. The CDR3 sequence is 14 residues long. The junction had 5 bases not matched to a gene; V was cut back by 2 bases and J by 4 bases. Per the germline V gene, CDR1 is DFQATT and CDR2 is SNEGSKA (reference sequence). CDR3 amino acids: CSARPGTANQPQHF. The CDR3 nucleotides read TGCAGTGCTAGACCCGGGACAGCGAATCAGCCCCAGCATTTT.

This clonotype occurred a few times. The chain employs TRBV7-3 and TRBJ2-3; D gene unclear. From germline, CDR1 is SGHTA and CDR2 FQGTGA. V lost 5 bases, J lost 5 bases, and 14 bases lay in between. The CDR3 loop spans 14 amino acids. The CDR3 is CASSQAQRRDTQYF. CDR3 DNA sequence: TGTGCCAGCAGCCAAGCTCAGAGGCGAGATACGCAGTATTTT.

This clonotype has a count of ten or more. The DNA of the CDR3 is TGTGCCAGCAGTTCTATGGACAGGGGCGTCATCTATGGCTACACCTTC. This gives the protein CASSSMDRGVIYGYTF. J is TRBJ1-2 and V is TRBV27, with 9 bases lining up with TRBD1. Germline values: CDR1 MNHEY, CDR2 SMNVEV (reference sequence). The length of the CDR3 is 16 residues. Trimming cost V 4 bases and J 4 bases; bases outside gene matches: 10.

V usage is TRBV20-1 and J usage is TRBJ2-5, with TRBD2 matching over 8 bases. With 6 bases clipped from V and 5 bases from J, the junction kept 11 bases outside the gene matches. This CDR3 contains 14 residues. Germline V CDR1 and CDR2: DFQATT, SNEGSKA (reference sequence). This chain's CDR3 is CSAEPSGRGETQYF. CDR3 bases: TGCAGTGCCGAGCCTAGCGGGCGAGGGGAGACCCAGTACTTC.

This clonotype occurred a few times. As DNA, the CDR3 is TGTGCCAGCAGCCCAAGGGCCATAGCGGGGGGAGGAGAGACCCAGTACTTC. Amino acids: CASSPRAIAGGGETQYF. The J gene is TRBJ2-5, the V gene TRBV7-2, with TRBD2 matching over 10 bases. Unmatched junction bases numbered 13, after V lost 5 bases and J lost 4 bases. The CDR3 covers 17 residues. Germline loops: CDR1 SGHTA, CDR2 FQGNSA.

Ten or more counts support this clonotype. The genes are TRBV10-3 and TRBJ1-4; TRBD1 matches at 8 bases. Looked up from germline, CDR1 is ENHRY and CDR2 is SYGVKD. CDR3 length: 14 residues. Trimming took 6 bases from V and 6 from J; bases not matched to a gene: 6. The CDR3 is CAIRYDRGHEKLFF. CDR3 nucleotide sequence: TGTGCCATCAGATACGACAGGGGTCATGAAAAACTGTTTTTT.

The chain uses TRBV3-1 and TRBJ2-5; D possibly corresponds to TRBD2 (6 bases). Germline loops: CDR1 LGHDT, CDR2 YNNKEL (reference sequence). This CDR3 is 16 amino acids long. V shed 0 bases and J shed 1 base, with 12 bases lying between them. This CDR3 is CASSQDRRGSQETQYF. Here the CDR3 DNA reads TGTGCCAGCAGCCAAGATAGGCGGGGTAGCCAAGAGACCCAGTACTTC.

There are many counts of this clonotype. The junction departs from the called germline gene at one end, perhaps through a read error. The rearrangement uses TRBV12-3 or TRBV12-4 and TRBJ1-5; tentatively, D is TRBD1 (5 bases). The CDR3 extends over 12 amino acids. This CDR3 is CASSFAQGMRNF. CDR3 nucleotides: TGTGCCAGCAGTTTCGCGCAGGGCATGAGGAATTTT.